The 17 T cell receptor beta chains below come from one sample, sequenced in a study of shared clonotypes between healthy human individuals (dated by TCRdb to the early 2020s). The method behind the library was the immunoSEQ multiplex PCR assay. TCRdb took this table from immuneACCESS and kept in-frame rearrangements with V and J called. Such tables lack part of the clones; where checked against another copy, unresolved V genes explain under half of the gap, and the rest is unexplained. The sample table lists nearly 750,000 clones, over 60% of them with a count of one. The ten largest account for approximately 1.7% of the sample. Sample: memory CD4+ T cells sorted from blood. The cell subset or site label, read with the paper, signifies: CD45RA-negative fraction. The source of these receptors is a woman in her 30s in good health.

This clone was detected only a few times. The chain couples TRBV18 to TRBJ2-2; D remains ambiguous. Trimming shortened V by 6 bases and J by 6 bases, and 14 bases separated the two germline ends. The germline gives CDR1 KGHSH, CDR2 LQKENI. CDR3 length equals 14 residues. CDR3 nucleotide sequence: TGTGCCAGCTCCCCTGCCTGGTCCTCCGGGGAGCTGTTTTTT. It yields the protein CASSPAWSSGELFF.

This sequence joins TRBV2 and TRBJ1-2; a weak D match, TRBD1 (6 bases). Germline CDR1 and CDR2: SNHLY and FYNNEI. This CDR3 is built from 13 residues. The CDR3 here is CAIGTKANYGYTF. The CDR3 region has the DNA TGTGCGATCGGGACAAAAGCTAACTATGGCTACACCTTC.

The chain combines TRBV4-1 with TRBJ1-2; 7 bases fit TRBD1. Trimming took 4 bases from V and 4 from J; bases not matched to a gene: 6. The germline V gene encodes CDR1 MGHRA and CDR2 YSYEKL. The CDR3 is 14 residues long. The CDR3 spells CASSPPDRVYGYTF. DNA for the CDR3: TGCGCCAGCAGCCCGCCCGACAGGGTCTATGGCTACACCTTC.

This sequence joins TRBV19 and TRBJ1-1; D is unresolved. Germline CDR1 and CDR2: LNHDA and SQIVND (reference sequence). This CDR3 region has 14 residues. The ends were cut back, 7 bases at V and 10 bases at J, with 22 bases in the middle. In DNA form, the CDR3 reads TGTGCCAGTACCCGGCGGGATCCGGCTGACCGAGCTTTCTTT. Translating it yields CASTRRDPADRAFF. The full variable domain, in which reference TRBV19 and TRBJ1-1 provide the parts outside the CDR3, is DGGITQSPKYLFRKEGQNVTLSCEQNLNHDAMYWYRQDPGQGLRLIYYSQIVNDFQKGDIAEGYSVSREKKESFPLTVTSAQKNPTAFYLCASTRRDPADRAFFGQGTRLTVV.

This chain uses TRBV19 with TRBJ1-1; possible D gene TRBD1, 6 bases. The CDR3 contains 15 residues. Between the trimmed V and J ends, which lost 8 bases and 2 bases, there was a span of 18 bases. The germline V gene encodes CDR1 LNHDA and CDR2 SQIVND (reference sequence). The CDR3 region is CASHRTYRENTEAFF. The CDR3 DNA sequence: TGTGCCAGTCACAGAACATACAGGGAAAACACTGAAGCTTTCTTT.

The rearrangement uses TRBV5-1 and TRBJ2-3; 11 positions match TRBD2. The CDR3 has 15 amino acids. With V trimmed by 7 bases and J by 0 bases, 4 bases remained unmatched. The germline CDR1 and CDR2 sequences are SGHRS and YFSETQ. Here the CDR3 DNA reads TGCGCCAGCCTCTTAGCGGGAGGGAGCACAGATACGCAGTATTTT. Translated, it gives CASLLAGGSTDTQYF.

CDR3 coding DNA: TGCGCCAGCAGCCCACGGGACAGACAGTCCTCCTACGAGCAGTACTTC. Its translation: CASSPRDRQSSYEQYF. The chain combines TRBV5-1 with TRBJ2-7, with 7 bases identical to TRBD1. The CDR3 extends over 16 amino acids. V lost 4 bases to trimming and J lost 0 bases; unmatched junction nucleotides: 10. CDR1 SGHRS and CDR2 YFSETQ come from the germline V gene.

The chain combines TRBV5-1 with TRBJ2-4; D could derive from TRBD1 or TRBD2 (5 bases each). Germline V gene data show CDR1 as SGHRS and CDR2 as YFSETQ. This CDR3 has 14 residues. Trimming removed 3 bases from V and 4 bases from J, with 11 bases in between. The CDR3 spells CASSWGTEKNIQYF. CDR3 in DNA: TGCGCCAGCAGCTGGGGGACGGAAAAAAACATTCAGTACTTC.

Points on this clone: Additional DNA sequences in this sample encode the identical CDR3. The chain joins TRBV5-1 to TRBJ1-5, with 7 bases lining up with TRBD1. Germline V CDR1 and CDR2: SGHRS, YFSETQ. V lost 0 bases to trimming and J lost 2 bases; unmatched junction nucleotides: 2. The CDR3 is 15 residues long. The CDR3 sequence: CASSLEGAGNQPQHF. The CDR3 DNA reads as TGCGCCAGCAGCTTGGAGGGGGCGGGCAATCAGCCCCAGCATTTT.

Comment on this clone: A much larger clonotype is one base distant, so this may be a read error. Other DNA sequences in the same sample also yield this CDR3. The CDR3 loop reads CASSLGLADYNEQFF. The CDR3 coding sequence is TGTGCCAGCAGCTTGGGACTAGCGGATTACAATGAGCAGTTCTTC. This rearrangement joins TRBV5-6 to TRBJ2-1, with 9 bases matching TRBD2. The CDR3 is 15 amino acids. Germline CDR1 reads SGHDT; CDR2 reads YYEEEE. V lost 0 bases, J lost 4 bases, and 2 bases stayed unmatched.

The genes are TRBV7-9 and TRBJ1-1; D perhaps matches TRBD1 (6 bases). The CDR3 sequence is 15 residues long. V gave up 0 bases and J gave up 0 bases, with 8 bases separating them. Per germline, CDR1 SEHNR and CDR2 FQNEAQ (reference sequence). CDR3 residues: CASSLARGVNTEAFF. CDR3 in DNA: TGTGCCAGCAGCTTAGCCAGGGGAGTGAACACTGAAGCTTTCTTT.

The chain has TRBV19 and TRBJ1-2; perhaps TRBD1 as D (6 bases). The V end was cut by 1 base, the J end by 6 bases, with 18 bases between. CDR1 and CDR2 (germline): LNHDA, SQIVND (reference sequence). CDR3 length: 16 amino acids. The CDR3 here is CASSIGGRGSHNGYTF. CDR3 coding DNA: TGTGCCAGTAGTATAGGCGGCAGGGGATCCCATAATGGCTACACCTTC.

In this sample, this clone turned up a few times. Written as DNA, the CDR3 is TGTGCCAGCAGTACTAGCGGGAAGTTAGATACGCAGTATTTT. Its protein is CASSTSGKLDTQYF. V and J are TRBV9 and TRBJ2-3; 10 bases match TRBD2. This CDR3 is built from 14 residues. V lost 5 bases to trimming and J lost 5 bases; unmatched junction nucleotides: 5. The germline V gene has CDR1 SGDLS and CDR2 YYNGEE.

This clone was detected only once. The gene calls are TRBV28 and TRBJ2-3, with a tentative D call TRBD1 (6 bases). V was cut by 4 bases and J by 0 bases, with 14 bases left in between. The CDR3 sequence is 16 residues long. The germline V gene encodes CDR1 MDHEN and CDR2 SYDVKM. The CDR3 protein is CASSSIGTHSTDTQYF. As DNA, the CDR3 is TGTGCCAGCAGTTCAATCGGGACACATAGCACAGATACGCAGTATTTT.

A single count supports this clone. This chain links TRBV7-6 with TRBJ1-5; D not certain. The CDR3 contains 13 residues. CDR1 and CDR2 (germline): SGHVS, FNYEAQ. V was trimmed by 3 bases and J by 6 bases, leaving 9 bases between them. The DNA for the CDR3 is TGTGCCAGCAGCTTTCATATCGGTCAGCCCCAGCATTTT. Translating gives CASSFHIGQPQHF.

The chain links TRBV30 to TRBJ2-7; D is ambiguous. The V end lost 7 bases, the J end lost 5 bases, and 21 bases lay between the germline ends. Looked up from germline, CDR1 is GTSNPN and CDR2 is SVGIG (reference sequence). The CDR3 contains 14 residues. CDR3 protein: CAFQRGTGAHEQYF. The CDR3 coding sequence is TGTGCCTTTCAGAGAGGTACGGGCGCCCACGAGCAGTACTTC.

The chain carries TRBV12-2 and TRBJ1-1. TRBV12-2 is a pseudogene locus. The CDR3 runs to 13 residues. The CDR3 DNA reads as TGTGCAAGTCGCTTAATCGGGGTCACTGAAGCTTTCTTT. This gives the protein CASRLIGVTEAFF.